This T cell receptor (beta chain) was recorded in a study of molecular identifiers for immune sequencing clone quantification. TCRdb re-analysed the PCR reads in MiXCR, keeping a single row per CDR3 protein. The sample records hundreds of thousands of distinct CDR3 sequences, about 25% being singletons. Study-wide results and caveats: In a background of approximately 1 million naive cells, spiked Jurkat TCR RNA from one cell was reportedly detectable.

The CDR3 is made up of 15 amino acids. V gave up 5 bases and J gave up 2 bases, with 16 bases separating them. Germline loops: CDR1 WSHSY, CDR2 SAAADI. Regarding this clonotype: Its target is unknown.

Libraries used roughly 18,000 to 1,100,000 sorted naive CD8 T cells and 10%, 30% or 50% RNA input. The source material was naive CD8+ T cells from blood, with Jurkat cell RNA spiked in. Subset denoted: FACS-sorted CD8+CD4-CCR7+CD45RA+ naive T cells. The V and J genes are TRBV10-2 and TRBJ2-7, with D possibly being TRBD1 (6 bases). This receptor was identified in a human donor in good health. Some libraries in this study had Jurkat cell RNA spiked in. CDR3 protein: CASSQGRGAPYEQYF. The CDR3 nucleotides read TGCGCCAGCAGTCAGGGGCGCGGCGCCCCCTACGAGCAGTACTTC.